This TCR beta chain was captured in a study of T cell responses to AZD1222 COVID-19 vaccine (dated by TCRdb to the early 2020s). At the level of the whole study: AZD1222 recipients whose second dose came at about 4 weeks and those whose second dose came at about 12 weeks were combined into one group, since spike-specific TCR depth and breadth did not differ between the two schedules. Enrollment into the trials was organized by age into subgroups of 18-55, 56-69 and 70-plus years, and those subgroups contained roughly 160, 29 and 62 TCR-sequenced participants, respectively. TCR sequencing was performed for approximately 240 trial participants, of whom about 200 were given two doses of AZD1222 and some 26 were given two doses of MenACWY control vaccine. Here is what the overall study found, with its caveats: Because no day 14 peak-response samples were available, the repertoires could be characterized only after the peak T cell response. Most participants were white British and females outnumbered males, and the authors suggested that clonal diversity may have been underestimated. Only a handful of AZD1222 recipients were SARS-CoV-2 seropositive at baseline, limiting conclusions about previously exposed vaccinees. After two AZD1222 doses, spike-specific TCR breadth and depth were significantly higher than at day 0 and than in MenACWY recipients. In the small 56-69-year group, the increase in depth fell short of significance, most likely because of low power. CD4 TCRs associated with the vaccine covered the entire spike protein, and the dominant responses were in regions 160-218 and 743-854. Reportedly, almost half of the unique spike-specific TCRs recognized epitopes lying outside the regions that are mutated in the B.1.351 and B.1.1.7 variants.

From the cysteine through the phenylalanine, the CDR3 covers 16 amino acids. Just CDR3 DNA is preserved here, 48 bases in frame from base 1. CDR1 and CDR2, looked up from the germline V gene (reference sequence), are MNHEY and SMNVEV. Trimming costs V 6 bases and J 2 bases, and their ends lie 20 bases apart. A note on this clone: Its antigen specificity is not known. Nothing much larger sits one base from this clone, and base qualities are not available.

The CDR3 regions of human TCRbeta chains were subjected to immunosequencing. The authors processed their data as follows. Repertoire TCRs were checked for matches against a reference library of SARS-CoV-2-specific TCRs that had been generated using the MIRA antigen-specificity platform. Breadth was defined as the fraction of unique TCRs that were SARS-CoV-2-associated. Depth was defined as the fraction of total T cells that were SARS-CoV-2-associated. Each spike-specific TCR was assigned to its reactive spike region and to a CD4 or CD8 class using the MIRA data. Log10-transformed breadth and depth values were compared by one-way ANOVA with Sidak's multiple comparisons tests. Not all clones reach the TCRdb copy of this immuneACCESS table, which keeps in-frame sequences only. Checked studies attribute under half of the gap to unresolved V genes and leave the rest unexplained. V, J and clone size derive from that table, while D and trimming were established from the DNA sequence. In this sample the table shows 90,000 or so clones, 65% to 90% of which occur a single time. The top ten constitute roughly 7.9% of the sample.

Sample time point, as interpreted from the label and publication: baseline before first vaccination. The vaccinee samples were drawn from two UK trials, COV001 and COV002, one of which was a single-blind randomized controlled phase 2/3 trial testing AZD1222 (ChAdOx1 nCoV-19) in healthy adults. Trial participant PBMC samples were collected at day 0 and day 28 after the second dose for TCRbeta chain sequencing. Sequenced here: peripheral blood, sampled on day 0 of AZD1222 vaccination. The chain couples TRBV27 to TRBJ2-7, with the D gene not clear enough to name. The sequence came from an adult in good health. The CDR3 here reads CASSESSGMRPYEQYF. The sequence in DNA is TGTGCCAGCAGCGAGTCGTCAGGTATGAGACCCTACGAGCAGTACTTC.